The 4 T cell receptor beta chains in this list originate from one sample, sequenced in a study of cytomegalovirus exposure and HLA in healthy donors. The PCR used 60 Vbeta and 13 Jbeta primers. Here immunoSEQ multiplex PCR was the method, and the copy in TCRdb shows in-frame clones only, minus some. The sample records 100,000 to 150,000 clones, approximately 80% being singletons. The sample was PBMCs. The receptors shown here come from a woman in her fifties or sixties in good health and CMV-seronegative.

The chain employs TRBV5-1 and TRBJ2-1, with TRBD1 matching over 7 bases. Germline values: CDR1 SGHRS, CDR2 YFSETQ. J lost 10 bases, V lost 0 bases, and 7 bases had no gene match. The CDR3 length is 14 residues. The CDR3, as DNA: TGCGCCAGCAGCTTGGGGACAGGCTGGGGGGAGCAGTTCTTC. It codes for CASSLGTGWGEQFF.

The rearrangement uses TRBV7-9 and TRBJ2-7; unclear D gene. This CDR3 spans 12 amino acids. Germline CDR1 is SEHNR and CDR2 is FQNEAQ (reference sequence). V dropped 2 bases and J dropped 3 bases, with 5 bases sitting between them. In DNA form, the CDR3 reads TGTGCCAGCAGCTTAAACAGCTACGAGCAGTACTTC. It yields the protein CASSLNSYEQYF.

The chain employs TRBV30 and TRBJ1-6; D remains unclear. Looked up from germline, CDR1 is GTSNPN and CDR2 is SVGIG (reference sequence). This CDR3 is 13 amino acids long. The V and J ends lost 4 bases and 5 bases respectively, with 9 bases between them. The CDR3 bases are TGTGCCTGGACGGTCCGAAATAATTCACCCCTCCACTTT. Amino acid sequence: CAWTVRNNSPLHF.

In its sample, this clone was seen once. The chain employs TRBV18 and TRBJ2-5; TRBD2 matches at 8 bases. The end of the DNA is better explained by TRBJ2-7, so the J call may be wrong. The CDR3 loop spans 16 amino acids. The germline gives CDR1 KGHSH, CDR2 LQKENI. DNA for the CDR3: TGTGCCAGCTCACCACCAATAAGCGGGGGAAGCTACGAGCAGTACTTC. The encoded protein is CASSPPISGGSYEQYF.